This TCR beta chain was profiled in a study of radiotherapy plus CTLA-4 blockade in lung cancer (dated by TCRdb to the late 2010s). For context, the study as a whole: Objective responses occurred in about 20% of enrolled patients, and about 30% achieved disease control. General study outcomes and caveats: TCR clones derived from tumors expanded in peripheral blood after treatment with radiotherapy and ipilimumab. The strongest predictors of response were reported to be early dynamic shifts in blood T cell clones along with a rise in serum interferon-beta following radiation.

Library preparation used the immunoSEQ multiplex PCR assay. Entries here come from immuneACCESS through TCRdb and include only in-frame sequences with V and J called. Some clones fail to appear in such tables; in the studies checked, an unresolved V gene covers under half of the shortfall, and the cause of the remainder is unknown. Here the sample has 80,000 to 95,000 clones; roughly four fifths occur a single time. Roughly 25% of the sample is in the top ten clones. The study tested focal radiation therapy combined with CTLA-4 blockade (ipilimumab) in patients with chemo-refractory metastatic non-small-cell lung cancer. In regard to this clone: It has no known antigen specificity. No per-base quality is available; no much larger clone lies one base away.

Deletion took 3 bases off V and 7 bases off J, with a span of 8 bases between the germline ends. Counted from cysteine to phenylalanine, this CDR3 has 11 amino acids. Only CDR3 DNA is held: 33 bases, read in frame from base 1. Looking up the germline V gene (reference sequence) yields CDR1 GTSNPN and CDR2 SVGIG. The sample was peripheral blood, taken from a patient treated with radiotherapy plus ipilimumab. This clonotype originated in a human donor with non-small cell lung cancer that progressed on radiotherapy plus ipilimumab. In this chain, TRBV30 is recombined with TRBJ2-3; no confident D gene assignment can be made. The CDR3 protein sequence reads: CAWSEGNTQYF. The DNA sequence is TGTGCCTGGAGCGAAGGAAATACGCAGTATTTT.